This T cell receptor (beta chain) was sequenced for a study of T cells in localized non-small cell lung cancer. Broader study findings: Adjacent uninvolved lung tissue had the highest T cell clonality, exceeding tumor.

This clone was observed once. Antigen specificity is unknown. The V gene end was trimmed by 4 bases and the J gene end by 6 bases; junction bases not matched to a gene: 8. The germline V gene has CDR1 MNHNY and CDR2 SVGAGI (reference sequence). This CDR3 has 14 amino acids. Assay used: immunoSEQ multiplex PCR; TCRdb lists only in-frame clones, some missing. The data hold 40,000 or so clones, with approximately 86% observed a single time. The specimen was peripheral blood, collected before any cancer treatment. The V call is TRBV6-6, the J call TRBJ2-5, with 7 positions matching TRBD2. The TCR originated in a man aged 40 to 70 with stage I lung adenocarcinoma. The CDR3 spells CASSSTRGVQTQYF. The CDR3 bases are TGTGCCAGCAGTTCCACTCGGGGGGTACAGACCCAGTACTTC.